The T cell receptor beta chain described here comes from a study of control samples from healthy donors and cancer patients. The germline V gene has CDR1 LGHDT and CDR2 YNNKEL (reference sequence). Trimming pared 2 bases from V and 2 bases from J, leaving 14 bases between. There are 16 residues in the CDR3. Method: immunoSEQ multiplex PCR; TCRdb's copy keeps in-frame clones and lacks some. Of some 90,000 clones in the sample, roughly 92% were seen once. The chain recombines TRBV3-1 (or the pseudogene TRBV3-2) with TRBJ2-3, with D unresolved. This receptor was obtained from a woman in her 30s in good health. The material sequenced was blood. CDR3 amino acids: CASSQNSGYFTDTQYF. As DNA, the CDR3 is TGTGCCAGCAGCCAAAATTCGGGCTACTTCACAGATACGCAGTATTTT.